This TCR beta chain was sequenced in a study of circulating and synovial CD4+ cells in juvenile arthritis. The repertoire was sequenced with immunoSEQ multiplex PCR; TCRdb's copy has only in-frame clones and lacks some. The data show roughly 2,000 clones, with 80% to 95% seen just once and about 2.8% held by the top ten. Trimming took 2 bases from V and 4 from J, leaving 8 bases between them. The CDR3 spans 12 residues. Germline CDR1 reads GTSNPN; CDR2 reads SVGIG (reference sequence). Sequencing was performed on HLA-DR+ CD4+ T cells from blood. Subset meaning: circulating pathogenic-like lymphocytes, sorted as HLA-DR+CD14-CD3+CD4+CD25low/- blood T cells. This clonotype originated in a human patient with juvenile idiopathic arthritis. Some clones in this sample may be carry-over from other donors' samples. The chain uses TRBV30 and TRBJ1-2; weak D call: TRBD1 (5 bases). The CDR3 bases are TGTGCCTGGAGTAGCAGGGTCTATGGCTACACCTTC. Protein: CAWSSRVYGYTF. The entire variable domain, with the rest obtained from reference TRBV30 and TRBJ1-2, is as follows: SQTIHQWPATLVQPVGSPLSLECTVEGTSNPNLYWYRQAAGRGLQLLFYSVGIGQISSEVPQNLSASRPQDRQFILSSKKLLLSDSGFYLCAWSSRVYGYTFGSGTRLTVV.